These 28 T cell receptor beta chains share one sample of origin, sequenced in a study of blood T cells in healthy people across ages. Combining a sample-barcoded 5' primer with a J-beta primer mix, a second PCR ran for about 6 to 11 cycles. TCRdb re-called the 5' RACE reads with MiXCR, one entry per CDR3 protein. The sample has under 850,000 distinct CDR3 sequences; 30% to 45% are singletons. The sequencing input was blood. Receptor source: a young man in good health.

The chain combines TRBV20-1 with TRBJ1-4; 8 positions agree with TRBD1. The CDR3 sequence is 15 residues long. Trimming cost V 5 bases and J 6 bases; bases outside gene matches: 11. Per the germline V gene, CDR1 is DFQATT and CDR2 is SNEGSKA (reference sequence). The CDR3 sequence is CSAGVAGGADEKLFF. DNA for the CDR3: TGCAGTGCTGGAGTAGCAGGGGGCGCGGATGAAAAACTGTTTTTT.

Ten or more counts support this clonotype. CDR3: CASIGQAYEQYF. The CDR3 DNA reads as TGTGCCAGCATTGGACAGGCCTACGAGCAGTACTTC. The chain joins TRBV6-6 to TRBJ2-7; TRBD1 aligns across 7 bases. Germline V gives CDR1 MNHNY, CDR2 SVGAGI (reference sequence). With V trimmed by 7 bases and J by 2 bases, 2 bases remained unmatched. The CDR3 extends over 12 amino acids.

The chain recombines TRBV20-1 with TRBJ2-1, with D tentatively TRBD1 or TRBD2 (6 bases each). Trimming removed 1 base from V and 1 base from J, with 11 bases in between. CDR3 length: 15 residues. Germline V gene data show CDR1 as DFQATT and CDR2 as SNEGSKA (reference sequence). CDR3 sequence (DNA): TGCAGTGCTAGAGCTGGGGGGCTGTCCTACAATGAGCAGTTCTTC. It translates to CSARAGGLSYNEQFF.

This clonotype was counted at least ten times. The rearrangement links TRBV12-3 or TRBV12-4 to TRBJ1-4; D is ambiguous. Trimming pared 7 bases from V and 10 bases from J, leaving 13 bases between. CDR3 size: 12 residues. The CDR3: CASTQSHAKLFF. The CDR3, as DNA: TGTGCCAGCACCCAGAGCCATGCAAAACTGTTTTTT.

This clonotype came up a few times. This chain uses TRBV4-2 with TRBJ2-3, with TRBD2 as a possible D gene (6 bases). V lost 6 bases and J lost 0, with 16 bases in between. Germline-derived CDR1 and CDR2 are LGHNA and YNFKEQ. The CDR3 length is 16 residues. The chain's CDR3 is CASSLGAGTSTDTQYF. In DNA form, the CDR3 reads TGTGCCAGCAGTCTTGGGGCAGGGACTAGCACAGATACGCAGTATTTT.

The chain recombines TRBV7-3 with TRBJ2-7; D is possibly TRBD2 (5 bases). CDR3 length: 15 amino acids. V was shortened by 3 bases and J by 4 bases, with 16 bases between the two germline ends. Germline V gene data show CDR1 as SGHTA and CDR2 as FQGTGA. In DNA form, the CDR3 reads TGTGCCAGCAGCTTCCTAGGAGGCTATCAATACGAGCAGTACTTC. Encoded protein: CASSFLGGYQYEQYF.

The chain couples TRBV7-3 to TRBJ2-7, with D hard to call. V lost 4 bases and J lost 7, with 14 bases in between. Looked up from germline, CDR1 is SGHTA and CDR2 is FQGTGA. The CDR3 spans 13 residues. CDR3 DNA: TGTGCCAGCAGCTCAAGTACAACGGGTGAGCAGTACTTC. Its translation: CASSSSTTGEQYF.

This rearrangement joins TRBV4-1 to TRBJ1-6; unclear D gene. Trimming removed 0 bases from V and 0 bases from J, with 9 bases in between. CDR3 length: 17 amino acids. Germline CDR1 reads MGHRA; CDR2 reads YSYEKL. The CDR3 protein is CASSQDDSRSYNSPLHF. CDR3 sequence (DNA): TGCGCCAGCAGCCAAGATGACTCCCGCTCCTATAATTCACCCCTCCACTTT.

The chain links TRBV29-1 to TRBJ1-1; 8 bases fit TRBD1. After removal of 3 bases from V and 8 bases from J, the junction contained 14 bases not matched to a gene. CDR3 size: 15 residues. The germline V gene encodes CDR1 SQVTM and CDR2 ANQGSEA. The CDR3 sequence is CSVEVRGRVPSEAFF. The DNA of the CDR3 is TGCAGCGTTGAGGTCAGGGGGCGCGTCCCGAGCGAAGCTTTCTTT.

Worth noting for this clonotype: One base away lies a much larger clone, so this may be a sequencing read error. V usage is TRBV12-3 or TRBV12-4 and J usage is TRBJ2-1, with D possibly matching TRBD2 (5 bases). CDR3 length: 11 residues. V dropped 11 bases and J dropped 8 bases, with 13 bases sitting between them. CDR3 DNA sequence: TGTGCCCGCGGGCTCGGCGATGAGCAGTTCTTC. This encodes CARGLGDEQFF.

This clonotype was recorded at least ten times. This sequence joins TRBV5-4 and TRBJ2-4; D unclear. This CDR3 has 20 residues. Looked up from germline, CDR1 is SGHNT and CDR2 is YYREEE (reference sequence). V lost 0 bases to trimming and J lost 13 bases, with 35 bases between them. CDR3 loop: CASSLESGYTSVAKGGRQYF. The CDR3 bases are TGTGCCAGCAGCTTGGAATCGGGCTACACTTCGGTGGCCAAAGGTGGCAGGCAGTACTTC.

The rearrangement joins TRBV5-1 to TRBJ1-5; no reliable D call. The V and J ends lost 5 bases and 7 bases respectively, with 13 bases between them. The CDR3 consists of 13 residues. Germline V lookup: CDR1 SGHRS, CDR2 YFSETQ. In DNA form, the CDR3 reads TGCGCCAGCAGATCGAGCTTCGAACAGCCCCAGCATTTT. Its protein is CASRSSFEQPQHF. Supplemented by reference TRBV5-1 and TRBJ1-5, the full variable domain reads KAGVTQTPRYLIKTRGQQVTLSCSPISGHRSVSWYQQTPGQGLQFLFEYFSETQRNKGNFPGRFSGRQFSNSRSEMNVSTLELGDSALYLCASRSSFEQPQHFGDGTRLSIL.

This clonotype was seen a few times. V is TRBV29-1 and J is TRBJ1-1; 9 bases fit TRBD1. J gave up 8 bases and V 4 bases, and 5 bases lay outside the gene matches. Germline assignment: CDR1 SQVTM and CDR2 ANQGSEA. The length of the CDR3 is 12 residues. The CDR3 here is CSVGQGGKEAFF. The CDR3 DNA reads as TGCAGCGTTGGACAGGGGGGGAAGGAAGCTTTCTTT.

The table lists this clonotype with many counts. This sequence joins TRBV20-1 and TRBJ2-1; D is undetermined. CDR1 DFQATT and CDR2 SNEGSKA come from the germline V gene (reference sequence). Trimming took 6 bases from V and 8 from J, leaving 11 bases between them. This CDR3 has 11 amino acids. The CDR3 region is CSALEYDEQFF. The CDR3 bases are TGCAGTGCGTTGGAGTACGATGAGCAGTTCTTC.

This clonotype was observed a handful of times. The genes are TRBV3-1 and TRBJ1-6; D call uncertain. V lost 3 bases to trimming and J lost 7 bases, with 10 bases between them. There are 14 residues in the CDR3. Germline lookup yields CDR1 LGHDT and CDR2 YNNKEL (reference sequence). For the CDR3, the DNA is TGTGCCAGCAGCCAGCACGGTCAAAATTCACCCCTCCACTTT. It encodes CASSQHGQNSPLHF.

Ten or more counts support this clonotype. A much larger clone lies one base from this, so it may be a read error. The V gene is TRBV7-2, the J gene TRBJ2-5; D is ambiguous. V was shortened by 4 bases and J by 4 bases, with 4 bases between the two germline ends. Germline CDR1 reads SGHTA; CDR2 reads FQGNSA. CDR3 length: 11 residues. The CDR3 sequence is CASSSSETQYF. For the CDR3, the DNA is TGTGCCAGCAGCTCATCAGAGACCCAGTACTTC.

The CDR3 DNA is TGTGCCAGCAGCCCTCATTCGTGGGTTCCCTACGAGCAGTACTTC. Translating it yields CASSPHSWVPYEQYF. The V call is TRBV7-9, the J call TRBJ2-7; no definite D call. The V end was cut by 5 bases, the J end by 2 bases, with 16 bases between. CDR1 is SEHNR, CDR2 FQNEAQ, per germline (reference sequence). The CDR3 extends over 15 amino acids.

To note about this clonotype: A much larger clone lies a single base off, so this may be a read error. V usage is TRBV12-3 or TRBV12-4 and J usage is TRBJ2-3; 8 bases fit TRBD2. The CDR3 is made up of 13 amino acids. The V and J ends lost 6 bases and 4 bases, in that order; junction bases with no gene match: 3. CDR3: CASRAGGADTQYF. The DNA for the CDR3 is TGTGCCAGCAGGGCCGGGGGGGCAGATACGCAGTATTTT.

This clonotype appeared many times. This chain links TRBV4-3 with TRBJ2-7; the D gene is possibly TRBD1 (5 bases). The V gene lost 0 bases and the J gene lost 3 bases, with 6 bases spanning the gap. The CDR3 sequence is 13 residues long. Germline-derived CDR1 and CDR2 are LGHNA and YSLEER. The CDR3 reads CASSQEQGYEQYF. The CDR3 bases are TGCGCCAGCAGCCAAGAGCAGGGCTACGAGCAGTACTTC.

Regarding this clonotype: One junction end does not reproduce the germline sequence, and a read error may be involved. The chain is built from TRBV6-2 or TRBV6-3 and TRBJ2-1; 8 bases are shared with TRBD2. The CDR3 extends over 17 amino acids. Per germline, CDR1 MNHEY and CDR2 SVGEGT. The CDR3: CAGSYLAGLTTYNEQFF. CDR3 coding DNA: TGTGCCGGCAGTTACTTAGCGGGGCTCACGACCTACAATGAGCAGTTCTTC.

V usage is TRBV7-9 and J usage is TRBJ2-7, with 7 bases matching TRBD1. V gave up 5 bases and J gave up 0 bases; unmatched junction bases: 10. The CDR3 covers 16 residues. Germline CDR1 reads SEHNR; CDR2 reads FQNEAQ (reference sequence). CDR3 protein: CASSPRTGTDSYEQYF. The DNA for the CDR3 is TGTGCCAGCAGCCCCCGCACCGGGACAGACTCCTACGAGCAGTACTTC.

This clonotype has a handful of counts. This rearrangement joins TRBV20-1 to TRBJ1-2; the D is unclear. V was shortened by 2 bases and J by 6 bases, with 16 bases between the two germline ends. Looked up from germline, CDR1 is DFQATT and CDR2 is SNEGSKA (reference sequence). CDR3 length: 14 amino acids. For the CDR3, the DNA is TGCAGTGCTAGACCCATCGTAGGAGGGAATGGCTACACCTTC. Translated: CSARPIVGGNGYTF.

CDR3 DNA: TGTGCCAGCAGCGCTCCAGCTATCTACGAGCAGTACTTC. Its translation: CASSAPAIYEQYF. V is TRBV7-2 and J is TRBJ2-7; D gene uncertain. Germline CDR1 SGHTA, CDR2 FQGNSA. CDR3 length: 13 amino acids. Trimming removed 5 bases from V and 3 bases from J, with 11 bases in between.

The chain joins TRBV6-2 or TRBV6-3 to TRBJ2-1; 13 positions match TRBD2. Germline V gene data show CDR1 as MNHEY and CDR2 as SVGEGT. The CDR3 length is 16 residues. V lost 4 bases, J lost 4 bases, and 4 bases stayed unmatched. The CDR3 loop reads CASSSGLAGVYNEQFF. For the CDR3, the DNA is TGTGCCAGCAGTTCCGGACTAGCGGGGGTATACAATGAGCAGTTCTTC.

This clonotype was observed a handful of times. The J gene is TRBJ1-2, the V gene TRBV6-2 or TRBV6-3; D gene unclear. Germline loops: CDR1 MNHEY, CDR2 SVGEGT. V was cut by 2 bases and J by 4 bases, with 8 bases left in between. The CDR3 loop spans 13 amino acids. CDR3: CASSYTSIYGYTF. Here the CDR3 DNA reads TGTGCCAGCAGTTACACTTCCATCTATGGCTACACCTTC.

This clonotype was counted at least ten times. This chain links TRBV12-3 or TRBV12-4 with TRBJ1-2; tentatively, D is TRBD1 (6 bases). Trimming pared 6 bases from V and 2 bases from J, leaving 7 bases between. The CDR3 is 12 amino acids. This CDR3 reads CASSGTNYGYTF. The CDR3, as DNA: TGTGCCAGCAGCGGGACAAACTATGGCTACACCTTC.

V and J are TRBV21-1 and TRBJ1-2. TRBV21-1 is reported as a pseudogene. The CDR3 spans 12 residues. The CDR3: CASSKRSSGYTF. The CDR3 nucleotides read TGTGCCAGCAGCAAACGATCAAGTGGCTACACCTTC.

The J gene is TRBJ1-2, the V gene TRBV2; the D is unclear. The CDR3 is 14 amino acids. CDR1 is SNHLY and CDR2 is FYNNEI in the germline V gene. V was cut by 1 base and J by 4 bases, with 10 bases left in between. The CDR3 sequence is CASSEEEEAYGYTF. As DNA, the CDR3 is TGTGCCAGCAGTGAAGAGGAGGAGGCCTATGGCTACACCTTC.